Below are 21 T cell receptor beta chains sequenced from a single sample in a study of T cells after yellow fever vaccination. TCRdb ran MiXCR on the 5' RACE reads and lists one entry per CDR3 protein. The sample carries more than 110,000 distinct CDR3 sequences, 5% to 7.5% recorded once. This specimen was CD4+ T cells sorted from PBMCs, taken 10 days after the yellow fever booster vaccination. The receptors here all came from a man under 40 who received the YFV17D yellow fever vaccine.

This clonotype was detected ten times or more. This chain uses TRBV7-9 with TRBJ1-4, with 12 positions matching TRBD1. V gave up 5 bases and J gave up 6 bases; unmatched junction bases: 4. The CDR3 loop spans 15 amino acids. Germline CDR1 reads SEHNR; CDR2 reads FQNEAQ (reference sequence). The CDR3 nucleotides are TGTGCCAGCAGCACCGGGGACAGGGGGCATGAAAAACTGTTTTTT. Encoded protein: CASSTGDRGHEKLFF.

This clonotype was observed at least ten times. This rearrangement joins TRBV15 to TRBJ2-7; tentatively, D is TRBD1 (6 bases). Germline values: CDR1 LNHNV, CDR2 YYDKDF (reference sequence). CDR3 length equals 16 residues. Trimming took off 4 bases at V and 3 bases at J, with 19 bases between the two ends. Written as DNA, the CDR3 is TGTGCCACCAGCACGATACACAGGGACGGTTTCTACGAGCAGTACTTC. Amino acid sequence: CATSTIHRDGFYEQYF.

This clonotype was observed at least ten times. The gene calls are TRBV27 and TRBJ2-7; no clear D. The ends were cut back, 2 bases at V and 2 bases at J, with 13 bases in the middle. Germline assignment: CDR1 MNHEY and CDR2 SMNVEV (reference sequence). This CDR3 comprises 15 residues. The CDR3: CASSLATGSPYEQYF. In DNA form, the CDR3 reads TGTGCCAGCAGTTTAGCGACTGGCAGTCCCTACGAGCAGTACTTC.

This clonotype was observed many times. V gene TRBV24-1 combines with J gene TRBJ2-7; D gene uncertain. V was cut by 4 bases and J by 3 bases, with 9 bases left in between. The CDR3 totals 13 residues. CDR1 and CDR2 (germline): KGHDR, SFDVKD. The CDR3 sequence: CATSELKGYEQYF. The CDR3 region has the DNA TGTGCCACCAGTGAACTAAAGGGCTACGAGCAGTACTTC.

The chain couples TRBV7-2 to TRBJ2-7; 8 bases agree with TRBD2. The germline V gene encodes CDR1 SGHTA and CDR2 FQGNSA. V lost 1 base and J lost 6; bases outside the gene matches: 8. The CDR3 runs 15 residues. The CDR3 loop is CASSLVSGGWGEQYF. Here the CDR3 DNA reads TGTGCCAGCAGCTTAGTTTCGGGAGGGTGGGGCGAGCAGTACTTC. The variable domain in full, completed from reference TRBV7-2 and TRBJ2-7, reads GAGVSQSPSNKVTEKGKDVELRCDPISGHTALYWYRQSLGQGLEFLIYFQGNSAPDKSGLPSDRFSAERTGGSVSTLTIQRTQQEDSAVYLCASSLVSGGWGEQYFGPGTRLTVT.

As to this clonotype: Possible read error: a much larger clone is one base away. The chain carries TRBV20-1 and TRBJ2-3; TRBD1 is a possible D gene (6 bases). The assigned J gene may be wrong: the sequence end matches TRBJ1-5 better. CDR1 and CDR2 from the germline V gene are DFQATT and SNEGSKA (reference sequence). The CDR3 covers 15 residues. CDR3 residues: CSARVPGQRTDTQHF. DNA for the CDR3: TGCAGTGCTAGGGTTCCGGGACAACGCACAGATACGCAGCATTTT.

This clonotype was seen repeatedly, ten times or more. This chain links TRBV2 with TRBJ2-3; D remains unclear. The CDR3 totals 12 residues. V was trimmed by 4 bases and J by 4 bases, leaving 6 bases between them. The germline V gene has CDR1 SNHLY and CDR2 FYNNEI. DNA for the CDR3: TGTGCCAGCAGTGTAAGTCCAGATACGCAGTATTTT. Translated: CASSVSPDTQYF.

This clonotype was seen ten or more times. J is TRBJ2-7 and V is TRBV27; 10 positions agree with TRBD1. CDR3 length: 14 amino acids. CDR1 is MNHEY and CDR2 is SMNVEV in the germline V gene (reference sequence). Trimming cost V 4 bases and J 2 bases; bases outside gene matches: 2. The CDR3 bases are TGTGCCAGCAGTTATGGACAGGGGGCCTACGAGCAGTACTTC. Translated, it gives CASSYGQGAYEQYF.

This clonotype was detected a few times. The V call is TRBV6-5, the J call TRBJ2-1, with 9 bases that match TRBD1. This CDR3 contains 15 residues. CDR1 MNHEY and CDR2 SVGAGI come from the germline V gene. V lost 6 bases, J lost 3 bases, and 6 bases stayed unmatched. This CDR3 is CASRTTGGFYNEQFF. In DNA, the CDR3 is TGTGCCAGCAGAACGACAGGGGGATTCTACAATGAGCAGTTCTTC.

There are many counts of this clonotype. The gene calls are TRBV15 and TRBJ2-5; unclear D gene. There are 16 residues in the CDR3. CDR1 LNHNV and CDR2 YYDKDF come from the germline V gene (reference sequence). The germline V and J ends were trimmed by 0 bases and 4 bases, with 15 bases remaining between them. CDR3 sequence: CATSREPRGVRETQYF. CDR3 coding DNA: TGTGCCACCAGCAGAGAACCGCGAGGAGTAAGAGAGACCCAGTACTTC.

This clonotype was picked up many times. This rearrangement joins TRBV9 to TRBJ2-1, with D perhaps matching TRBD1 (6 bases). The V gene's germline CDR1 is SGDLS and CDR2 YYNGEE. The CDR3 spans 15 residues. V dropped 0 bases and J dropped 6 bases, with 13 bases sitting between them. CDR3 sequence reads: CASSVAPTGTNEQFF. DNA for the CDR3: TGTGCCAGCAGCGTAGCCCCGACAGGAACCAATGAGCAGTTCTTC.

This clonotype was detected many times. The gene calls are TRBV11-2 and TRBJ2-3, with D possibly being TRBD1 or TRBD2 (5 bases each). Per the germline V gene, CDR1 is SGHAT and CDR2 is FQNNGV. The CDR3 is 14 residues long. Between the trimmed V and J ends, which lost 2 bases and 2 bases, there was a span of 8 bases. This CDR3 is CASSLTGLTDTQYF. DNA of the CDR3: TGTGCCAGCAGCTTAACGGGGCTCACAGATACGCAGTATTTT.

This clonotype was counted ten times or more. The V and J genes are TRBV30 and TRBJ2-1, with D unresolved. V was shortened by 1 base and J by 12 bases, with 16 bases between the two germline ends. The CDR3 is made up of 13 amino acids. Germline V lookup: CDR1 GTSNPN, CDR2 SVGIG (reference sequence). The DNA of the CDR3 is TGTGCCTGGAGTGGCTCCTTGAGTCAGGTGCAGTTCTTC. Protein product: CAWSGSLSQVQFF.

This clonotype was observed many times. CDR3 sequence reads: CAGRTSGTYNEQFF. Written as DNA, the CDR3 is TGTGCCGGCCGGACTAGCGGGACTTACAATGAGCAGTTCTTC. V usage is TRBV7-9 and J usage is TRBJ2-1, with 12 bases identical to TRBD2. V lost 11 bases to trimming and J lost 4 bases; unmatched junction nucleotides: 6. CDR1 is SEHNR and CDR2 is FQNEAQ in the germline V gene (reference sequence). This CDR3 contains 14 residues. Looking up the rest from reference TRBV7-9 and TRBJ2-1 gives the full variable domain: DTGVSQNPRHKITKRGQNVTFRCDPISEHNRLYWYRQTLGQGPEFLTYFQNEAQLEKSRLLSDRFSAERPKGSFSTLEIQRTEQGDSAMYLCAGRTSGTYNEQFFGPGTRLTVL.

The V and J genes are TRBV20-1 and TRBJ2-5, with TRBD1 identical over 10 bases. Trimming cost V 1 base and J 4 bases; bases outside gene matches: 6. The CDR3 consists of 15 residues. Germline CDR1 DFQATT, CDR2 SNEGSKA (reference sequence). The CDR3 here is CSARALTGGLETQYF. CDR3 bases: TGCAGTGCTAGAGCGTTGACAGGGGGCTTAGAGACCCAGTACTTC.

This clonotype has ten or more counts. This sequence joins TRBV14 and TRBJ2-5; tentatively, D is TRBD1 or TRBD2 (5 bases each). The CDR3 covers 15 residues. Germline CDR1 is SGHDN and CDR2 is FVKESK. The V gene lost 4 bases and the J gene lost 1 base, with 13 bases spanning the gap. The CDR3 is CASSRGKRSQETQYF. DNA for the CDR3: TGTGCCAGCAGCCGGGGGAAGCGCTCCCAAGAGACCCAGTACTTC.

This clonotype has a handful of counts. The rearrangement links TRBV7-2 to TRBJ2-7, with D perhaps matching TRBD1 or TRBD2 (5 bases each). The CDR3 sequence is 14 residues long. CDR1 is SGHTA, CDR2 FQGNSA, per germline. With 1 base removed from V and 4 bases from J, the gap between germline ends came to 11 bases. CDR3 sequence reads: CASSLGGIEYEQYF. CDR3 DNA: TGTGCCAGCAGCTTAGGGGGGATCGAGTACGAGCAGTACTTC.

This clonotype occurred many times. This chain connects TRBV3-1 to TRBJ1-1; TRBD1 matches at 7 bases. V shed 4 bases and J 11 bases; nucleotides not matched to a gene: 10. This CDR3 spans 13 amino acids. Germline CDR1 reads LGHDT; CDR2 reads YNNKEL (reference sequence). CDR3 nucleotides: TGTGCCAGCAGCCTTCGACAGGGCTCTTGGGCTTTCTTT. The encoded protein is CASSLRQGSWAFF.

The table lists this clonotype with many counts. The chain combines TRBV7-6 with TRBJ1-3, with no clear D. The CDR3 is 12 amino acids. Trimming removed 1 base from V and 8 bases from J, with 6 bases in between. The V gene's germline CDR1 is SGHVS and CDR2 FNYEAQ. The CDR3: CASSLDGYTIYF. The CDR3 coding sequence is TGTGCCAGCAGCTTAGATGGTTACACCATATATTTT.

This clonotype was observed at least ten times. The rearrangement uses TRBV7-8 and TRBJ2-7; 8 nucleotides align to TRBD2. The CDR3 covers 16 residues. Germline values: CDR1 SGHVS, CDR2 FQNEAQ. V was clipped by 5 bases and J by 4 bases; unmatched bases: 13. The CDR3 sequence is CASSRDPTSVAYEQYF. For the CDR3, the DNA is TGTGCCAGCAGCCGAGACCCGACTAGCGTGGCTTACGAGCAGTACTTC.

In this sample, this clonotype turned up many times. CDR3 in amino acids: CATSQDSPLHF. DNA of the CDR3: TGTGCCACCAGCCAGGACAGTCCGCTCCACTTT. The rearrangement uses TRBV15 and TRBJ1-6; D is perhaps TRBD1 (6 bases). Per germline, CDR1 LNHNV and CDR2 YYDKDF (reference sequence). V lost 5 bases to trimming and J lost 16 bases, with 12 bases between them. The CDR3 extends over 11 amino acids.